These T cell receptor beta chains were read from a single sample in a study of cytomegalovirus exposure and HLA in healthy donors. Profiled with immunoSEQ multiplex PCR; TCRdb holds only in-frame clones, not every one. This repertoire shows 90,000 to 140,000 clones, about 81% found once; its top ten account for approximately 1.2%. Sequencing was carried out using PBMCs. The source of these receptors is a man in his thirties or forties in good health and CMV-seronegative. Both conserved end residues are part of each CDR3. A D gene is named only where the DNA matches it firmly. The size of a clone is reported for some rows only, either as once, few or many, or as a class for expanded clones.

clone size: .; J gene: TRBJ2-5; V gene: TRBV7-8; D gene: .; CDR3 DNA: TGTGCCAGCAGCTGGGAGGGGGGGCGTGTAGAGACCCAGTACTTC; CDR3 protein: CASSWEGGRVETQYF
clone size: few; J gene: TRBJ2-3; V gene: TRBV6-5; D gene: .; CDR3 DNA: TGTGCCAGCAGTCCCCGGGGAGAAGGCACAGATACGCAGTATTTT; CDR3 protein: CASSPRGEGTDTQYF
clone size: .; J gene: TRBJ1-3; V gene: TRBV30; D gene: TRBD1; CDR3 DNA: TGTGCCTGGAGTCCACGACAGGGACTCACCATATATTTT; CDR3 protein: CAWSPRQGLTIYF
clone size: .; J gene: TRBJ2-2; V gene: TRBV5-6; D gene: TRBD1; CDR3 DNA: TGTGCCAGCAGCTCGGGACAGGGTGGATGGACCGGGGAGCTGTTTTTT; CDR3 protein: CASSSGQGGWTGELFF
clone size: .; J gene: TRBJ2-7; V gene: TRBV19; D gene: .; CDR3 DNA: TGTGCCAGTAGTGCAGGTCTTGTCTACGAGCAGTACTTC; CDR3 protein: CASSAGLVYEQYF
clone size: once; J gene: TRBJ1-6; V gene: TRBV7-9; D gene: TRBD1; CDR3 DNA: TGTGCCAGCAGCATAACGGGACAGGGATCTAATTCACCCCTCCACTTT; CDR3 protein: CASSITGQGSNSPLHF
clone size: few; J gene: TRBJ1-2; V gene: TRBV28; D gene: .; CDR3 DNA: TGTGCCAGCAGGATGGATCAAGGGGCTTATGGCTACACCTTC; CDR3 protein: CASRMDQGAYGYTF
clone size: .; J gene: TRBJ1-1; V gene: TRBV10-3; D gene: TRBD1; CDR3 DNA: TGTGCCATTAACCCGGGACAGACGAACACTGAAGCTTTCTTT; CDR3 protein: CAINPGQTNTEAFF
clone size: .; J gene: TRBJ2-2; V gene: TRBV19; D gene: TRBD2; CDR3 DNA: TGTGCCAGTCGACTAGCGGGGGGGGTCACCGGGGAGCTGTTTTTT; CDR3 protein: CASRLAGGVTGELFF
clone size: once; J gene: TRBJ2-7; V gene: TRBV6-5; D gene: .; CDR3 DNA: TGTGCCAGCAGAGCCACAGGGCCCTACGAGCAGTACTTC; CDR3 protein: CASRATGPYEQYF
clone size: .; J gene: TRBJ2-2; V gene: TRBV5-1; D gene: TRBD2; CDR3 DNA: TGCGCCAGCAGCTTGGGGGGTAGCGGGGGCCTGAACACCGGGGAGCTGTTTTTT; CDR3 protein: CASSLGGSGGLNTGELFF
clone size: .; J gene: TRBJ2-7; V gene: TRBV29-1; D gene: .; CDR3 DNA: TGCAGCGTGACCGACAGGGGAGGGACCTACGAGCAGTACTTC; CDR3 protein: CSVTDRGGTYEQYF
clone size: .; J gene: TRBJ2-7; V gene: TRBV11-2; D gene: TRBD2; CDR3 DNA: TGTGCCAGCAGCCCGGGACGGGGGGTCCACGAGCAGTACTTC; CDR3 protein: CASSPGRGVHEQYF
clone size: .; J gene: TRBJ1-1; V gene: TRBV7-2; D gene: TRBD1; CDR3 DNA: TGTGCCAGCAGCCCTTCGACAGGGATCACTGAAGCTTTCTTT; CDR3 protein: CASSPSTGITEAFF
clone size: .; J gene: TRBJ1-1; V gene: TRBV5-8; D gene: .; CDR3 DNA: TGTGCCAGCAGCTTTAGCGGGATCACTGAAGCTTTCTTT; CDR3 protein: CASSFSGITEAFF
clone size: .; J gene: TRBJ1-5; V gene: TRBV4-3; D gene: TRBD1; CDR3 DNA: TGCGCCAGCAGCCAAGATCACCAGGGACAGGTTCAGCCCCAGCATTTT; CDR3 protein: CASSQDHQGQVQPQHF
clone size: .; J gene: TRBJ1-2; V gene: TRBV6-5; D gene: TRBD1; CDR3 DNA: TGTGCCAGCAGGCGACAGGGGGCGTTGAACTATGGCTACACCTTC; CDR3 protein: CASRRQGALNYGYTF
clone size: .; J gene: TRBJ2-7; V gene: TRBV6-1; D gene: .; CDR3 DNA: TGTGCCAGCAGTGAATGGCACCCTCTCCTCGAGCAGTACTTC; CDR3 protein: CASSEWHPLLEQYF
clone size: .; J gene: TRBJ1-5; V gene: TRBV19; D gene: .; CDR3 DNA: TGTGCCAGTAGTATCCCCCACAGCCAGCCCCAGCATTTT; CDR3 protein: CASSIPHSQPQHF
clone size: once; J gene: TRBJ1-5; V gene: TRBV27; D gene: .; CDR3 DNA: TGTGCCAGCAGAGTGGCTTGGGGGGATAGCAATCAGCCCCAGCATTTT; CDR3 protein: CASRVAWGDSNQPQHF
clone size: .; J gene: TRBJ2-1; V gene: TRBV29-1; D gene: TRBD2; CDR3 DNA: TGCAGCGTTGAAGACCCGACTAGCGGGGTATACAATGAGCAGTTCTTC; CDR3 protein: CSVEDPTSGVYNEQFF
clone size: .; J gene: TRBJ1-1; V gene: TRBV7-9; D gene: TRBD1; CDR3 DNA: TGTGCCAGCAGCCCGGGGACAGTTGACACTGAAGCTTTCTTT; CDR3 protein: CASSPGTVDTEAFF
clone size: once; J gene: TRBJ2-5; V gene: TRBV11-2; D gene: .; CDR3 DNA: TGTGCCAGCAGCTTAGGTCGGGGGACGGAGACCCAGTACTTC; CDR3 protein: CASSLGRGTETQYF
clone size: .; J gene: TRBJ2-5; V gene: TRBV30; D gene: TRBD2; CDR3 DNA: TGTGCCTGGAGCGGGACTAGCGGGAAAGAGACCCAGTACTTC; CDR3 protein: CAWSGTSGKETQYF
clone size: .; J gene: TRBJ1-1; V gene: TRBV10-2; D gene: .; CDR3 DNA: TGCGCCAGCAGTGAGCGCGGGAACACTGAAGCTTTCTTT; CDR3 protein: CASSERGNTEAFF
clone size: .; J gene: TRBJ1-2; V gene: TRBV19; D gene: .; CDR3 DNA: TGTGCCAGTAGTATGATAACAGGTTTTAACTATGGCTACACCTTC; CDR3 protein: CASSMITGFNYGYTF
clone size: .; J gene: TRBJ2-2; V gene: TRBV5-6; D gene: TRBD2; CDR3 DNA: TGTGCCAGCAGCTTGTGGCGGGCGGGAGGATCCGGGGAGCTGTTTTTT; CDR3 protein: CASSLWRAGGSGELFF
clone size: .; J gene: TRBJ2-7; V gene: TRBV25-1; D gene: .; CDR3 DNA: TGTGCCAGCAGCCGTTACGAGCAGTACTTC; CDR3 protein: CASSRYEQYF
clone size: .; J gene: TRBJ1-2; V gene: TRBV9; D gene: .; CDR3 DNA: TGTGCCAGCAGCGATGGACAGAGAATTGGCGGCTACACCTTC; CDR3 protein: CASSDGQRIGGYTF
clone size: .; J gene: TRBJ2-7; V gene: TRBV4-1; D gene: .; CDR3 DNA: TGCGCCAGCAGCCCCCGGGCGGGTGATTCCTACGAGCAGTACTTC; CDR3 protein: CASSPRAGDSYEQYF
clone size: .; J gene: TRBJ1-6; V gene: TRBV6-5; D gene: TRBD1; CDR3 DNA: TGTGCCAGCAGCCCCGGGACAGGTACTAATTCACCCCTCCACTTT; CDR3 protein: CASSPGTGTNSPLHF
clone size: .; J gene: TRBJ1-1; V gene: TRBV28; D gene: .; CDR3 DNA: TGTGCCAGCAGTTTTGAGCAATTGAACACTGAAGCTTTCTTT; CDR3 protein: CASSFEQLNTEAFF
clone size: .; J gene: TRBJ2-2; V gene: TRBV19; D gene: .; CDR3 DNA: TGTGCCAGCCTCAGGTCAACCGGGGAGCTGTTTTTT; CDR3 protein: CASLRSTGELFF
clone size: .; J gene: TRBJ2-3; V gene: TRBV5-1; D gene: .; CDR3 DNA: TGCGCCAGCAGCTTGGTAGGGGACTTCACAGATACGCAGTATTTT; CDR3 protein: CASSLVGDFTDTQYF
clone size: .; J gene: TRBJ2-7; V gene: TRBV7-9; D gene: .; CDR3 DNA: TGTGCCAGCAGCTTTAGCTACGAGCAGTACTTC; CDR3 protein: CASSFSYEQYF
clone size: once; J gene: TRBJ1-5; V gene: TRBV6-5; D gene: .; CDR3 DNA: TGTGCCAGCGCTGCAGGGGAGAATCTCAATCAGCCCCAGCATTTT; CDR3 protein: CASAAGENLNQPQHF
clone size: few; J gene: TRBJ1-4; V gene: TRBV6-1; D gene: TRBD1; CDR3 DNA: TGTGCCAGCAGTGAATCAGGGGGCGGAAAACTGTTTTTT; CDR3 protein: CASSESGGGKLFF
clone size: .; J gene: TRBJ1-2; V gene: TRBV30; D gene: .; CDR3 DNA: TGTGCCTGGAGTCGCGACAGCCCCCAGAGCGGCTACACCTTC; CDR3 protein: CAWSRDSPQSGYTF
clone size: .; J gene: TRBJ1-2; V gene: TRBV9; D gene: TRBD1; CDR3 DNA: TGTGCCAGCAGTCCCGGGACAGAATATGGCTACACCTTC; CDR3 protein: CASSPGTEYGYTF
clone size: .; J gene: TRBJ1-1; V gene: TRBV7-2; D gene: TRBD1; CDR3 DNA: TGTGCCAGCAGCTTGGTCATACTAGGGACAGGGCCGAACACTGAAGCTTTCTTT; CDR3 protein: CASSLVILGTGPNTEAFF
clone size: .; J gene: TRBJ2-1; V gene: TRBV11-3; D gene: .; CDR3 DNA: TGTGCCAGCAGCGCAGAATCGGACTCTTACAATGAGCAGTTCTTC; CDR3 protein: CASSAESDSYNEQFF
clone size: .; J gene: TRBJ1-2; V gene: TRBV5-1; D gene: TRBD1; CDR3 DNA: TGCGCCAGCAGCTCGCGTATGGGACAGCGGAACTATGGCTACACCTTC; CDR3 protein: CASSSRMGQRNYGYTF
clone size: .; J gene: TRBJ1-4; V gene: TRBV30; D gene: .; CDR3 DNA: TGTGCCTGGAGTGAGGAGGGGACCTCAACTAATGAAAAACTGTTTTTT; CDR3 protein: CAWSEEGTSTNEKLFF
clone size: .; J gene: TRBJ2-7; V gene: TRBV13; D gene: TRBD1; CDR3 DNA: TGTGCCAGCAGCTTCGAGCGGGACAGGGGCGACGAGCAGTACTTC; CDR3 protein: CASSFERDRGDEQYF
clone size: .; J gene: TRBJ2-2; V gene: TRBV5-1; D gene: .; CDR3 DNA: TGCGCCAGCAGCTTACAGGGTTCCTACACCGGGGAGCTGTTTTTT; CDR3 protein: CASSLQGSYTGELFF
clone size: .; J gene: TRBJ2-1; V gene: TRBV11-3; D gene: .; CDR3 DNA: TGTGCCAGCAGCAAAAACTGGGGAGATGGGGATGAGCAGTTCTTC; CDR3 protein: CASSKNWGDGDEQFF
clone size: .; J gene: TRBJ1-2; V gene: TRBV18; D gene: .; CDR3 DNA: TGTGCCAGCTCACCTAACCTGGGGGGAGCTAACTATGGCTACACCTTC; CDR3 protein: CASSPNLGGANYGYTF
clone size: .; J gene: TRBJ1-1; V gene: TRBV29-1; D gene: .; CDR3 DNA: TGCAGCGTTGCAGGGATCAACACTGAAGCTTTCTTT; CDR3 protein: CSVAGINTEAFF
clone size: .; J gene: TRBJ2-4; V gene: TRBV28; D gene: .; CDR3 DNA: TGTGCCAGCAGTTTATCGACAGGACGAGCTGGAAACATTCAGTACTTC; CDR3 protein: CASSLSTGRAGNIQYF
clone size: .; J gene: TRBJ2-7; V gene: TRBV6-5; D gene: .; CDR3 DNA: TGTGCCAGCAAAGAGGGGCGGGACCTCTCCTACGAGCAGTACTTC; CDR3 protein: CASKEGRDLSYEQYF
clone size: once; J gene: TRBJ2-5; V gene: TRBV5-6; D gene: .; CDR3 DNA: TGTGCCAGCAGCGGCGCAAGTGGGCAGGCTCAAGAGACCCAGTACTTC; CDR3 protein: CASSGASGQAQETQYF
clone size: .; J gene: TRBJ1-1; V gene: TRBV11-2; D gene: .; CDR3 DNA: TGTGCCAGCAGAGCCCGTCGGGGGATGAACACTGAAGCTTTCTTT; CDR3 protein: CASRARRGMNTEAFF
clone size: .; J gene: TRBJ2-7; V gene: TRBV2; D gene: TRBD2; CDR3 DNA: TGTGCCAGGAGGAGGGAGGGCGGCTCCTACGAGCAGTACTTC; CDR3 protein: CARRREGGSYEQYF
clone size: .; J gene: TRBJ1-1; V gene: TRBV18; D gene: .; CDR3 DNA: TGTGCCAGCTCACCAGTGGCAGGCGGGACTGAAGCTTTCTTT; CDR3 protein: CASSPVAGGTEAFF
clone size: .; J gene: TRBJ2-7; V gene: TRBV19; D gene: .; CDR3 DNA: TGTGCCAGTAGTATGGGACATCTCTACGAGCAGTACTTC; CDR3 protein: CASSMGHLYEQYF
clone size: .; J gene: TRBJ2-2; V gene: TRBV29-1; D gene: .; CDR3 DNA: TGCAGCGTTGGGATAGCAACCGGGGAGCTGTTTTTT; CDR3 protein: CSVGIATGELFF
clone size: .; J gene: TRBJ2-7; V gene: TRBV7-2; D gene: TRBD2; CDR3 DNA: TGTGCCAGCAGCCCCCTTGCGGGAGCAGAAGCCTACGAGCAGTACTTC; CDR3 protein: CASSPLAGAEAYEQYF